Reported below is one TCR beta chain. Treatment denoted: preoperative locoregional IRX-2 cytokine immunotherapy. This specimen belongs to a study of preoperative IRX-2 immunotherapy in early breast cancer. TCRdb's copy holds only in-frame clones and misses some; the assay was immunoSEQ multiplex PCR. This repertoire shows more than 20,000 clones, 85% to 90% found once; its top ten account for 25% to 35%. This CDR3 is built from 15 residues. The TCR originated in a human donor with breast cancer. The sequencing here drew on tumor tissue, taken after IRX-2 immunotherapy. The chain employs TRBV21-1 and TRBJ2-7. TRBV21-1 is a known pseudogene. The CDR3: CASRTGTLSSYEQYV. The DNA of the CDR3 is TGTGCCAGCCGCACCGGGACGTTGAGCTCCTACGAGCAGTACGTC.